This T cell receptor (beta chain) was profiled in a study of CD8 T cells in ankylosing spondylitis. CDR1 SGDLS and CDR2 YYNGEE come from the germline V gene. V lost 4 bases and J lost 2, with 17 bases in between. This CDR3 contains 16 residues. The study, taken as a whole, reports: Fewer than ten highly homologous variants made up a TCR beta motif that seemed to typify ankylosing spondylitis blood. Clones linked to the disease showed a CD8+ phenotype. They occurred at relatively low frequencies in peripheral blood.

TCRdb passed the 5' RACE reads through MiXCR, listing each CDR3 protein once. The repertoire includes some 38,000 distinct CDR3 sequences, over 2.5% of them detected once, and 2.5% to 3% sits in the top ten. This clonotype was detected ten times or more. Its antigen is undetermined. The sequencing sample was made of blood, either unsorted or a sorted T cell fraction (not recorded which). The receptor comes from a male donor with ankylosing spondylitis or in good health (not recorded which). The J gene is TRBJ2-3, the V gene TRBV9; D is possibly TRBD2 (6 bases). This CDR3 reads CASSPGLLGYTDTQYF. The CDR3 nucleotides read TGTGCCAGCAGCCCGGGACTCCTGGGGTACACAGATACGCAGTATTTT.